One sample yielded the 18 T cell receptor beta chains listed below, sequenced in a study of PD-1 blockade in mismatch repair-deficient tumors. Measured with immunoSEQ multiplex PCR; TCRdb has only the in-frame clones, and not every one. This table holds 130,000 or so clones, about 85% found once. The specimen was peripheral blood, collected 44 weeks after starting pembrolizumab. The receptors here all came from an adult with mismatch repair-deficient cancer.

CDR3: CAINRVSSYEQYF. The CDR3 coding sequence is TGTGCCATAAACAGGGTGAGCTCCTACGAGCAGTACTTC. This chain connects TRBV19 to TRBJ2-7; perhaps TRBD1 as D (6 bases). Trimming removed 10 bases at V and 0 bases at J, with 13 bases between. The CDR3 has 13 amino acids. Germline V CDR1 and CDR2: LNHDA, SQIVND (reference sequence).

This rearrangement joins TRBV7-3 to TRBJ2-1; 8 nucleotides line up with TRBD2. Germline loops: CDR1 SGHTA, CDR2 FQGTGA. The CDR3 loop spans 13 amino acids. Germline trimming cut 8 bases from V and 5 bases from J; bases unmatched to any gene: 5. The CDR3 DNA is TGTGCCAGCTCCGGACTAGCAAACAATGAGCAGTTCTTC. The encoded protein is CASSGLANNEQFF.

DNA of the CDR3: TGTGCCAGCAGTTTCGGACAGGGTTGGATACCCCAGCATTTT. Translated: CASSFGQGWIPQHF. The chain links TRBV6-5 to TRBJ1-5; TRBD1 matches at 8 bases. CDR1 is MNHEY and CDR2 is SVGAGI in the germline V gene. The CDR3 totals 14 residues. V lost 4 bases and J lost 10; bases outside the gene matches: 9.

This sequence joins TRBV11-2 and TRBJ2-1; D gene unclear. Trimming took 8 bases from V and 12 from J, leaving 26 bases between them. Germline V lookup: CDR1 SGHAT, CDR2 FQNNGV. There are 15 residues in the CDR3. In nucleotides, the CDR3 is TGTGCCAGCGCCAAGATTTACGGCGATGTGGAACCGCAGTTCTTC. It specifies CASAKIYGDVEPQFF.

The chain combines TRBV5-5 with TRBJ1-3; D is perhaps TRBD1 (5 bases). The CDR3 length is 15 residues. Germline CDR1 reads SGHKS; CDR2 reads YYEKEE (reference sequence). Trimming took off 1 base at V and 2 bases at J, with 10 bases between the two ends. In nucleotides, the CDR3 is TGTGCCAGCAGCTTGCATTGGGGGGCTGGAAACACCATATATTTT. Amino acid sequence: CASSLHWGAGNTIYF. The full variable domain, its missing parts supplied by reference TRBV5-5 and TRBJ1-3, is DAGVTQSPTHLIKTRGQQVTLRCSPISGHKSVSWYQQVLGQGPQFIFQYYEKEERGRGNFPDRFSARQFPNYSSELNVNALLLGDSALYLCASSLHWGAGNTIYFGEGSWLTVV.

The CDR3 bases are TGCAGCGTTGATTTAACAGGGTTACCCACAGATACGCAGTATTTT. Its protein product is CSVDLTGLPTDTQYF. V usage is TRBV29-1 and J usage is TRBJ2-3; weak D call: TRBD1 (6 bases). The germline V gene has CDR1 SQVTM and CDR2 ANQGSEA. The germline V and J ends were trimmed by 3 bases and 2 bases, with 15 bases remaining between them. The CDR3 consists of 15 residues.

J is TRBJ2-7 and V is TRBV11-3, with 8 bases fitting TRBD2. The CDR3 totals 16 residues. Germline CDR1 is SGHNT and CDR2 is YENEEA. After removal of 2 bases from V and 5 bases from J, the junction contained 11 bases not matched to a gene. CDR3 protein: CASSLRWIAGGNEQYF. The CDR3 region has the DNA TGTGCCAGCAGCTTAAGATGGATTGCGGGAGGCAACGAGCAGTACTTC.

The genes are TRBV7-9 and TRBJ2-3, with 10 positions matching TRBD2. V shed 1 base and J 6 bases; nucleotides not matched to a gene: 13. Germline assignment: CDR1 SEHNR and CDR2 FQNEAQ (reference sequence). The CDR3 has 18 residues. The CDR3 region has the DNA TGTGCCAGCAGCTTAGTCTTGGCTAGCGGGAGTTTCGGGGATACGCAGTATTTT. It is translated as CASSLVLASGSFGDTQYF.

This clone has more than one count but fewer than ten. This chain connects TRBV5-1 to TRBJ1-2, with a weak D call TRBD1 (6 bases). The CDR3 sequence is 15 residues long. The V end was cut by 4 bases, the J end by 3 bases, with 16 bases between. Germline-derived CDR1 and CDR2 are SGHRS and YFSETQ. CDR3 residues: CASSPGTGIDYGYTF. The CDR3 nucleotides are TGCGCCAGCAGCCCTGGTACAGGGATAGACTATGGCTACACCTTC.

The gene calls are TRBV11-2 and TRBJ2-2; a weak D match, TRBD1 (6 bases). This CDR3 has 15 residues. V was shortened by 4 bases and J by 1 base, with 10 bases between the two germline ends. Germline CDR1 is SGHAT and CDR2 is FQNNGV. Written as DNA, the CDR3 is TGTGCCAGCAGCTCAGGACAGTTGAACACCGGGGAGCTGTTTTTT. This encodes CASSSGQLNTGELFF.

The CDR3 here is CASSQGDRSYEQYF. CDR3 bases: TGCGCCAGCAGCCAAGGGGACAGAAGCTACGAGCAGTACTTC. The V and J genes are TRBV4-1 and TRBJ2-7; the match to TRBD1 covers 7 bases. This CDR3 is 14 amino acids long. Germline lookup yields CDR1 MGHRA and CDR2 YSYEKL. Trimming cost V 1 base and J 3 bases; bases outside gene matches: 3.

The chain couples TRBV4-2 to TRBJ2-7; 7 bases align to TRBD1. The CDR3 covers 15 residues. After removal of 5 bases from V and 3 bases from J, the junction contained 10 bases not matched to a gene. Germline V lookup: CDR1 LGHNA, CDR2 YNFKEQ. CDR3 sequence reads: CASSLAPTGSYEQYF. The CDR3 nucleotides are TGTGCCAGCAGCTTGGCTCCGACAGGGAGCTACGAGCAGTACTTC.

The J gene is TRBJ2-1, the V gene TRBV6-5, with TRBD1 matching over 12 bases. The ends lost 8 bases at V and 8 bases at J; junction bases unmatched: 4. Germline V CDR1 and CDR2: MNHEY, SVGAGI. The CDR3 has 13 amino acids. CDR3 loop: CASGGQGAYEQFF. In DNA, the CDR3 is TGTGCCAGCGGGGGACAGGGGGCTTATGAGCAGTTCTTC.

The chain is built from TRBV4-3 and TRBJ1-4; TRBD1 is a possible D gene (5 bases). V was pared by 0 bases and J by 4 bases, with 15 bases between. The germline V gene has CDR1 LGHNA and CDR2 YSLEER. The CDR3 sequence is 17 residues long. The CDR3 here is CASSQDGGAQLNEKLFF. CDR3 bases: TGCGCCAGCAGCCAAGATGGAGGGGCCCAGCTTAATGAAAAACTGTTTTTT.

The chain employs TRBV5-1 and TRBJ1-3, with unresolved D. This CDR3 has 17 amino acids. V shed 2 bases and J shed 0 bases, with 15 bases lying between them. The germline V gene encodes CDR1 SGHRS and CDR2 YFSETQ. In nucleotides, the CDR3 is TGCGCCAGCAGCTTTCTCCCCCCCGGCCGCTCTGGAAACACCATATATTTT. This encodes CASSFLPPGRSGNTIYF.

A single count supports this clone. The chain uses TRBV28 and TRBJ1-1; TRBD1 might be the D (6 bases). Trimming shortened V by 2 bases and J by 5 bases, and 15 bases separated the two germline ends. Looked up from germline, CDR1 is MDHEN and CDR2 is SYDVKM. The CDR3 consists of 15 residues. The CDR3 DNA sequence: TGTGCCAGCAGTTTAGTGGGGGCCAAGCGGACTGAAGCTTTCTTT. Encoded protein: CASSLVGAKRTEAFF. The variable domain in full, with the rest retrieved from reference TRBV28 and TRBJ1-1, is DVKVTQSSRYLVKRTGEKVFLECVQDMDHENMFWYRQDPGLGLRLIYFSYDVKMKEKGDIPEGYSVSREKKERFSLILESASTNQTSMYLCASSLVGAKRTEAFFGQGTRLTVV.

The chain carries TRBV28 and TRBJ2-2; 7 bases agree with TRBD1. V shed 6 bases, J shed 0 bases, and the junction held 4 bases outside the gene matches. The CDR3 has 15 amino acids. Germline V gene lookup returns CDR1 MDHEN and CDR2 SYDVKM. CDR3 protein: CASSRRGSNTGELFF. The CDR3, as DNA: TGTGCCAGCAGCCGCAGGGGGTCGAACACCGGGGAGCTGTTTTTT.

The chain carries TRBV13 and TRBJ2-5; D gene unclear. V gave up 3 bases and J gave up 0 bases, with 5 bases separating them. CDR1 and CDR2 from the germline V gene are PRHDT and FYEKMQ (reference sequence). This CDR3 contains 13 residues. DNA for the CDR3: TGTGCCAGCAGCTTCCGAAACCAAGAGACCCAGTACTTC. Amino acid sequence: CASSFRNQETQYF.